This entry describes one T cell receptor beta chain. Its antigen has not been determined. Base qualities are missing; no much larger clone stands one base away. In the paper's terms, the time point label means: pre-treatment sample, taken before nivolumab and TIL therapy. Baseline tumor samples were excised metastases, mostly pleural nodules or supraclavicular lymph nodes, from the same resection used to grow TIL. Tumors were collected before any PD-1/PD-L1 blockade, after which patients were given nivolumab, and patients who progressed were given lymphodepletion, an infusion of expanded TIL and IL-2. Adults with stage 4 NSCLC were enrolled from 2017 to early 2020 in a dual-center phase I trial. The samples were obtained from a phase I trial that was single-arm and open-label and tested tumor-infiltrating lymphocyte therapy combined with nivolumab in advanced non-small cell lung cancer. Portions of each resected tumor were snap-frozen in liquid nitrogen and stored at -80 °C. Using laser-capture macrodissection, tumor regions of interest were selected on H&E sections, then pulverized into roughly 14 mg aliquots and extracted using Qiagen Allprep kits.

The immunoSEQ v3 hsTCRB kit was used to amplify TCR beta CDR3 regions from genomic DNA through bias-controlled multiplex PCR. An Illumina NextSeq 500 was used to sequence the TCR libraries, reaching roughly 1.9 million read pairs at survey level or roughly 4.5-6 million at deep level. The paper's processing steps were these. Clonality was reported by immunoSEQ Analyzer software, which also assigned V, D and J genes and filtered out non-productive sequences. Repertoires were compared using productive Simpson clonality and Morisita overlap index of productive TRB rearrangements between infused TIL and blood. Not all clones reach the TCRdb copy of this immuneACCESS table, which keeps in-frame sequences only. Checked studies attribute under half of the gap to unresolved V genes and leave the rest unexplained. V, J and clone size were drawn from that table, and D and trimming were deduced from the DNA. Recorded for this sample are about 50,000 clones; 55% to 75% of them occurred a single time. About 6% of the sample is held by the ten biggest clonotypes.

The germline V gene (reference sequence) specifies PRHDT as CDR1 and FYEKMQ as CDR2. A distance of 13 bases separates the germline ends of V and J, which lose 4 bases and 7 bases respectively. Taken from cysteine to phenylalanine, the CDR3 has 14 residues. The read is trimmed to its CDR3 DNA, 42 bases read in frame from base 1. The data belong to a study of TIL therapy for anti-PD-1-resistant metastatic lung cancer (dated by TCRdb to about 2021). A note on the overall study: Among the enrolled patients, the median age was 54 years (range roughly 35-80), and the median tumor PD-L1 proportion score was approximately 5.9%. The cohort was composed predominantly of lung adenocarcinoma, with a few EGFR-mutant and two ALK-rearranged tumors included, and half of patients were identified as current or former smokers. Across the cohort, whole-exome sequencing showed a median non-synonymous tumor mutation burden of roughly 1.5 mutations per megabase. Tumor and peripheral blood T cell receptor beta sequencing was used to track clonotypes across tumor, expanded TIL product and serial blood samples. General findings and caveats noted by the study authors: Clonal turnover during TIL culture was high, and many clones enriched in the product were not detected in the baseline tumor, suggesting clonal contraction rather than faithful expansion. The study protocol defined all tumor marker inferences as exploratory. Generalizability was limited because the cohort was highly selected, with more treatment-naive, never-smoker and oncogene-addicted patients included than is typical. Higher clonality and lower diversity were observed in expanded TIL cultures than in baseline intratumoral T cells (median clonality roughly 6.3% vs 31%, p < 0.0001).

The chain uses TRBV13 and TRBJ1-4; the best D guess is TRBD1, with 5 bases matching. The source material was tumor tissue, sampled at baseline. This receptor was taken from a person aged 25 to 80 with non-small cell lung cancer. The sequence in DNA is TGTGCCAGCAGCTCGGCGGGGGAGGGTGAAAAACTGTTTTTT. It translates as CASSSAGEGEKLFF.